The 4 T cell receptor beta chains below come from one sample, sequenced in a study of regulatory T cells in long-lasting Graves disease. Sequencing libraries for TCR beta were prepared with iRepertoire HTBI primers and Arm-PCR of CDR3 regions. One entry per CDR3 protein, called by TCRdb with MiXCR from the multiplex PCR reads. The sample lists 400,000 to 500,000 distinct CDR3 sequences, 16% seen once, with over 8.5% in the top ten. Time point specified: newly diagnosed GD, antithyroid drugs for less than 3 months. After RNA was extracted from PBMCs, the TCR library was made from it. Separately, the same data were catalogued under a study of T cells in Graves' hyperthyroidism and ophthalmopathy.

The sequenced sample was peripheral blood mononuclear cells (PBMCs), obtained at new diagnosis, from a patient treated with antithyroid drugs. Every receptor here comes from a woman aged 25 to 45 with Graves disease.

V is TRBV10-3 and J is TRBJ1-2; weak D call: TRBD1 (6 bases). Germline V gives CDR1 ENHRY, CDR2 SYGVKD. The CDR3 is 14 amino acids. Trimming shortened V by 7 bases and J by 7 bases, and 19 bases separated the two germline ends. CDR3 bases: TGTGCCATCACCCCAAAGCCGGACAGACGTGGCTACACCTTC. Translating gives CAITPKPDRRGYTF.

This clonotype was recorded a few times. The chain uses TRBV4-1 and TRBJ1-1; weak D call: TRBD1 (5 bases). The CDR3 runs 16 residues. Per germline, CDR1 MGHRA and CDR2 YSYEKL. Trimming took off 3 bases at V and 1 base at J, with 15 bases between the two ends. The CDR3 sequence is CASSQGRSAQNTEAFF. As DNA, the CDR3 is TGCGCCAGCAGCCAGGGGCGGAGCGCCCAGAACACTGAAGCTTTCTTT.

As to this clonotype: Likely a read error: the CDR3 ends without its conserved phenylalanine or tryptophan. V usage is TRBV4-3 and J usage is TRBJ1-5, with D unresolved. This CDR3 has 16 residues. Germline V gene sequence: CDR1 LGHNA, CDR2 YSLEER. The CDR3 loop reads CASSQDRRARNRPQHL. CDR3 coding DNA: TGCGCCAGCAGCCAAGATAGGAGGGCGCGGAATCGGCCCCAGCATTTG.

In this sample, this clonotype turned up many times. V usage is TRBV7-2 and J usage is TRBJ2-1; D is uncertain. Deletions cut 1 base from V and 3 bases from J, with 10 bases between. The CDR3 runs to 15 residues. The germline V gene encodes CDR1 SGHTA and CDR2 FQGNSA. The CDR3 DNA sequence: TGTGCCAGCAGCTTAGTTTTCAGTTACTACAATGAGCAGTTCTTC. This sequence encodes CASSLVFSYYNEQFF. Complete variable domain (other parts from reference TRBV7-2 and TRBJ2-1): GAGVSQSPSNKVTEKGKDVELRCDPISGHTALYWYRQSLGQGLEFLIYFQGNSAPDKSGLPSDRFSAERTGGSVSTLTIQRTQQEDSAVYLCASSLVFSYYNEQFFGPGTRLTVL.